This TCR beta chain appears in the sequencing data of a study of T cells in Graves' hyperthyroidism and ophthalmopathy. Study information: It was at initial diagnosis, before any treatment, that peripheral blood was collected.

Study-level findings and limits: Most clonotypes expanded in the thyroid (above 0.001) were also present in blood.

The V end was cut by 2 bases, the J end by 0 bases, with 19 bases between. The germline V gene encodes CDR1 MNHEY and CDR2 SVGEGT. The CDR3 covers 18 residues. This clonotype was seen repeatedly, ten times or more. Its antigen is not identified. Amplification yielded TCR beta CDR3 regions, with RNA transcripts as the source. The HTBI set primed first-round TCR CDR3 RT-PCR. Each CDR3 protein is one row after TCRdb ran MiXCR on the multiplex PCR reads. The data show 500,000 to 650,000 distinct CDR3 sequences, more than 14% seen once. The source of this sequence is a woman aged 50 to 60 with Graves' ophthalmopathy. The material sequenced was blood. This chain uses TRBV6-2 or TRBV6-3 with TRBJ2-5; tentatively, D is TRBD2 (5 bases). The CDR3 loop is CASSYPTRAEGHQETQYF. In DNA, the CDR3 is TGTGCCAGCAGTTACCCCACCCGCGCCGAGGGCCACCAAGAGACCCAGTACTTC.